A selection of T cell receptor beta chains follows, all from one sample in a study of Graves' ophthalmopathy and Graves' hyperthyroidism. TCRdb recomputed calls from the multiplex PCR reads with MiXCR, one row per CDR3 protein. The sample lists 350,000 to 400,000 distinct CDR3 sequences; roughly 18% were seen once. The material sequenced was peripheral blood. The source is a young woman with Graves' ophthalmopathy. Each CDR3 is given with its conserved first and last residue. Each record gives: V gene, clone size, D gene, J gene, CDR3 protein, CDR3 DNA. The D gene is left open where the match is weak. Rows may omit the clone size; those that give it use once, few, many or a size class.

TRBV5-6,many,-,TRBJ2-7,CASSLKGGLNEQYF,TGTGCCAGCAGCTTGAAGGGGGGCCTGAACGAGCAGTACTTC
TRBV27,many,TRBD1,TRBJ2-7,CASSSISDRPWYEQYF,TGTGCCAGCAGTTCTATATCGGACAGGCCGTGGTACGAGCAGTACTTC
TRBV12-3/TRBV12-4,many,-,TRBJ2-7,CASNPGDSYEQYF,TGTGCCAGCAACCCAGGGGACTCCTACGAGCAGTACTTC
TRBV2,many,TRBD1,TRBJ2-5,CASSEGQGLQETQYF,TGTGCCAGCTCCGAAGGACAGGGCCTCCAAGAGACCCAGTACTTC
TRBV6-1,-,TRBD1,TRBJ2-7,CASTPSQGREQYF,TGTGCCAGCACTCCTTCACAGGGGAGAGAGCAGTACTTC
TRBV6-5,many,-,TRBJ2-4,CASRFLTGQNIQYF,TGTGCCAGCCGTTTTTTGACAGGTCAAAACATTCAGTACTTC
TRBV12-3/TRBV12-4,many,-,TRBJ1-1,CASSLSWNTEAFF,TGTGCCAGCAGTTTAAGCTGGAACACTGAAGCTTTCTTT
TRBV5-5,many,-,TRBJ1-5,CASSLVSNQPQHF,TGTGCCAGCAGTCTCGTTAGCAATCAGCCCCAGCATTTT
TRBV6-2/TRBV6-3,-,-,TRBJ2-7,CASSYGPSGFPEQYF,TGTGCCAGCAGTTACGGCCCCAGCGGGTTTCCCGAGCAGTACTTC
TRBV20-1,many,-,TRBJ1-1,CSAWGSYTEAFF,TGCAGTGCCTGGGGCAGCTACACTGAAGCTTTCTTT
TRBV12-3/TRBV12-4,few,-,TRBJ2-7,CASSTSRSGTYEQYF,TGTGCCAGCAGCACCAGTAGATCGGGCACCTACGAGCAGTACTTC
TRBV27,-,TRBD1,TRBJ2-7,CASSYRGRAYEQYF,TGTGCCAGCAGTTACAGGGGGCGCGCCTACGAGCAGTACTTC
TRBV7-2,many,-,TRBJ2-7,CASSLVGPTNEQYF,TGTGCCAGCAGCTTAGTGGGGCCCACGAACGAGCAGTACTTC
TRBV28,many,-,TRBJ1-1,CASSGGGKAFF,TGTGCCAGCAGTGGCGGGGGAAAAGCTTTCTTT
TRBV28,many,-,TRBJ2-7,CASKTTTYFYEQYF,TGTGCCAGCAAAACGACAACCTACTTCTACGAGCAGTACTTC
TRBV14,many,-,TRBJ2-4,CASSQDIWNIQYF,TGTGCCAGCAGCCAAGATATCTGGAACATTCAGTACTTC
TRBV28,many,-,TRBJ2-2,CASSLPGTAAGELFF,TGTGCCAGCAGTCTTCCTGGGACCGCCGCCGGGGAGCTGTTTTTT
TRBV9,many,-,TRBJ1-1,CASSVEGLGDPEAFF,TGTGCCAGCAGCGTAGAGGGGCTAGGGGACCCTGAAGCTTTCTTT
TRBV7-2,many,-,TRBJ1-1,CASADGHTEAFF,TGTGCCAGCGCCGACGGACACACTGAAGCTTTCTTT
TRBV20-1,many,-,TRBJ2-2,CSASKGIDFYTGELFF,TGCAGTGCTAGTAAGGGAATAGACTTTTACACCGGGGAGCTGTTTTTT
TRBV4-1,-,-,TRBJ2-7,CASSQEGVGASYEQYF,TGCGCCAGCAGCCAAGAAGGGGTCGGGGCCTCCTACGAGCAGTACTTC
TRBV6-9,many,-,TRBJ1-6,CASSYFENNSPLHF,TGTGCCAGCAGTTATTTTGAGAATAATTCACCCCTCCACTTT
TRBV11-2,-,-,TRBJ2-5,CASSPRRAGLQETQYF,TGTGCCAGCAGCCCAAGGAGGGCAGGCCTTCAAGAGACCCAGTACTTC
TRBV11-2,many,-,TRBJ1-1,CASSLEGGWALNTEAFF,TGTGCCAGCAGCTTAGAGGGGGGGTGGGCCTTGAACACTGAAGCTTTCTTT
TRBV6-5,many,-,TRBJ1-1,CASRATGGIWGTEAFF,TGTGCCAGCAGAGCGACAGGAGGCATTTGGGGAACTGAAGCTTTCTTT
TRBV7-8,-,-,TRBJ2-7,CASSNPGMAFKQYF,TGTGCCAGCAGCAATCCGGGAATGGCCTTCAAGCAGTACTTC
TRBV6-5,many,-,TRBJ1-2,CASSYGQSYGYTF,TGTGCCAGCAGTTACGGACAGAGCTATGGCTACACCTTC
TRBV4-2,many,-,TRBJ2-6,CASSQGRNSGANVLTF,TGTGCCAGCAGCCAAGGAAGGAACTCTGGGGCCAACGTCCTGACTTTC
TRBV6-2/TRBV6-3,-,TRBD1,TRBJ1-1,CASRRDSYNTEAFF,TGTGCCAGCAGAAGGGACAGTTATAACACTGAAGCTTTCTTT
TRBV28,many,TRBD1,TRBJ1-2,CASSFEDRLGYGYTF,TGTGCCAGCAGTTTCGAGGACAGGCTGGGCTATGGCTACACCTTC
TRBV29-1,many,TRBD1,TRBJ1-2,CSVEGPTGDGYTF,TGCAGCGTTGAGGGCCCGACAGGGGATGGCTACACCTTC
TRBV11-2,many,TRBD2,TRBJ2-6,CASSFQRGVSGANVLTF,TGTGCCAGCAGCTTCCAGCGGGGGGTCTCTGGGGCCAACGTCCTGACTTTC
TRBV30,many,-,TRBJ1-1,CAWGRRQNTEAFF,TGTGCCTGGGGTAGGCGGCAAAACACTGAAGCTTTCTTT
TRBV28,many,TRBD1,TRBJ2-7,CASSSTDRGREQYF,TGTGCCAGCAGTTCGACGGACAGGGGGCGCGAGCAGTACTTC
TRBV19,many,-,TRBJ1-5,CASREQYNQPQHF,TGTGCCAGTAGGGAACAATACAATCAGCCCCAGCATTTT
TRBV20-1,many,-,TRBJ1-2,CSARRENYGYTF,TGCAGTGCCCGCCGGGAAAACTATGGCTACACCTTC
TRBV11-2,many,-,TRBJ1-6,CASSLVGHREYNSPLHF,TGTGCCAGCAGCTTAGTAGGCCACAGGGAATATAATTCACCCCTCCACTTT
TRBV28,many,TRBD2,TRBJ2-7,CASSSPGLADYEQYF,TGTGCCAGCAGTTCACCCGGACTAGCGGACTACGAGCAGTACTTC
TRBV12-5,many,-,TRBJ1-1,CASGLRDNTEAFF,TGTGCTAGTGGTTTGCGGGATAACACTGAAGCTTTCTTT
TRBV30,many,-,TRBJ1-5,CAWTMGGASNQPQHF,TGTGCCTGGACTATGGGGGGGGCGAGCAATCAGCCCCAGCATTTT
TRBV7-2,many,-,TRBJ1-1,CASSLSGAVGTEAFF,TGTGCCAGCAGCTTATCCGGGGCGGTGGGCACTGAAGCTTTCTTT